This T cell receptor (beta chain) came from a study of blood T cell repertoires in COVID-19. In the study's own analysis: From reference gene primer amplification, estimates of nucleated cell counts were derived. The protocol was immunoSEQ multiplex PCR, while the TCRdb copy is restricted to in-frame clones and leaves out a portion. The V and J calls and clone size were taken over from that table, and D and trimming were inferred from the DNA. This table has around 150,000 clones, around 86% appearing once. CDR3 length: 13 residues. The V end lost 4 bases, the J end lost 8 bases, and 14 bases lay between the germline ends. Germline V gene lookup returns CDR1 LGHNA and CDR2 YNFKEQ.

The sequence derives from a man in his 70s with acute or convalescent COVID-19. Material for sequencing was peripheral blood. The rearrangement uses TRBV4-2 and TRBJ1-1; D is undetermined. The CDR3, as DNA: TGTGCCAGCAGCCCTCAGTTTAGTAGCGAAGCTTTCTTT. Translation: CASSPQFSSEAFF.